Included here is one T cell receptor beta chain sequence, with context. Original data processing: For nucleated cells, counts were estimated from reference gene primer amplification. The assay was immunoSEQ multiplex PCR, and TCRdb's table has in-frame clones only and misses some. From that table come the V and J calls and clone size; the DNA was used to work out D and trimming. The data show more than 150,000 clones, approximately 87% seen once. V shed 4 bases and J shed 4 bases, with 7 bases lying between them. The CDR3 consists of 12 residues. Germline values: CDR1 MDHEN, CDR2 SYDVKM. This specimen belongs to a study of blood T cell repertoires in COVID-19. Study-wide context: Sample material is recorded as cDNA or gDNA derived from T cells, B-cell-depleted T cells, or PBMCs.

The source material was peripheral blood. The origin of this receptor is a woman in her seventies with acute or convalescent COVID-19. V gene TRBV28 combines with J gene TRBJ1-1, with TRBD1 as a possible D gene (5 bases). The CDR3, as DNA: TGTGCCAGCAGTTGGGGGGGCACTGAAGCTTTCTTT. Residues: CASSWGGTEAFF.